The 22 T cell receptor beta chains below come from one sample, sequenced in a study of cytomegalovirus exposure and HLA in healthy donors. With 60 Vbeta and 13 Jbeta primers, the PCR was carried out. Generated by immunoSEQ multiplex PCR, the TCRdb table keeps only in-frame clones and is missing some. Of 250,000 to 300,000 clones in the sample, 80% to 90% were seen once. The sequenced sample was PBMCs. All receptors come from a woman aged 40 to 50 in good health and CMV-seropositive.

The chain recombines TRBV27 with TRBJ1-4; D might be TRBD1 (5 bases). The germline gives CDR1 MNHEY, CDR2 SMNVEV (reference sequence). Trimming removed 6 bases at V and 2 bases at J, with 10 bases between. The CDR3 totals 14 residues. The DNA of the CDR3 is TGTGCCAGCAGCCCGACAGTGACTAATGAAAAACTGTTTTTT. Translated: CASSPTVTNEKLFF. Complete variable domain (other parts from reference TRBV27 and TRBJ1-4): EAQVTQNPRYLITVTGKKLTVTCSQNMNHEYMSWYRQDPGLGLRQIYYSMNVEVTDKGDVPEGYKVSRKEKRNFPLILESPSPNQTSLYFCASSPTVTNEKLFFGSGTQLSVL.

The chain employs TRBV7-2 and TRBJ1-5, with TRBD1 matching over 7 bases. After removal of 1 base from V and 4 bases from J, the junction contained 1 base not matched to a gene. Germline CDR1 reads SGHTA; CDR2 reads FQGNSA. The CDR3 covers 14 residues. The chain's CDR3 is CASSLDRGNQPQHF. For the CDR3, the DNA is TGTGCCAGCAGCTTAGACAGGGGAAATCAGCCCCAGCATTTT.

V is TRBV27 and J is TRBJ1-1; 9 bases are a match to TRBD1. Germline loops: CDR1 MNHEY, CDR2 SMNVEV (reference sequence). The J segment lost 5 bases and the V segment lost 5 bases, leaving 12 bases of the junction unmatched. This CDR3 spans 16 amino acids. CDR3 sequence: CASSPTGTGFKTEAFF. The CDR3 nucleotides read TGTGCCAGCAGTCCCACCGGGACAGGGTTTAAAACTGAAGCTTTCTTT.

The rearrangement joins TRBV5-1 to TRBJ2-3; 7 bases are a match to TRBD1. Trimming cost V 4 bases and J 6 bases; bases outside gene matches: 5. The CDR3 is 13 amino acids. CDR1 is SGHRS and CDR2 is YFSETQ in the germline V gene. The CDR3 coding sequence is TGCGCCAGCAGCCAGGGGGTTGACGATACGCAGTATTTT. Amino acids: CASSQGVDDTQYF.

V is TRBV29-1 and J is TRBJ1-1; TRBD1 might be the D (6 bases). Germline loops: CDR1 SQVTM, CDR2 ANQGSEA. The CDR3 extends over 13 amino acids. V was trimmed by 7 bases and J by 1 base, leaving 13 bases between them. The CDR3 loop reads CSADGTPNTEAFF. CDR3 sequence (DNA): TGCAGCGCAGACGGGACACCGAACACTGAAGCTTTCTTT.

This chain uses TRBV11-3 with TRBJ2-5, with 10 nucleotides matching TRBD1. This CDR3 has 16 residues. After removal of 5 bases from V and 1 base from J, the junction contained 7 bases not matched to a gene. The germline gives CDR1 SGHNT, CDR2 YENEEA. The CDR3 DNA sequence: TGTGCCAGCAGCCCCGGGACAGGGGAGCTCCAAGAGACCCAGTACTTC. It yields the protein CASSPGTGELQETQYF.

In this sample, this clone turned up a few times. This chain uses TRBV29-1 with TRBJ2-7; the match to TRBD1 covers 8 bases. Germline values: CDR1 SQVTM, CDR2 ANQGSEA. The CDR3 is 14 residues long. After removal of 1 base from V and 6 bases from J, the junction contained 8 bases not matched to a gene. CDR3 nucleotides: TGCAGCGTTGAAGCGGGCGGACAGGGATCCGAGCAGTACTTC. Its protein is CSVEAGGQGSEQYF.

The chain links TRBV6-1 to TRBJ1-5, with TRBD1 matching 7 bases. Trimming at V came to 4 bases and at J to 4 bases, leaving 7 bases not matched to a gene. CDR1 is MNHNS and CDR2 is SASEGT in the germline V gene. This CDR3 is built from 15 residues. CDR3 loop: CASSVGQIRNQPQHF. As DNA, the CDR3 is TGTGCCAGCAGTGTGGGACAGATAAGGAATCAGCCCCAGCATTTT.

This chain joins TRBV5-1 and TRBJ2-1, with 13 bases aligning to TRBD2. Per germline, CDR1 SGHRS and CDR2 YFSETQ. The V gene end was trimmed by 1 base and the J gene end by 3 bases; junction bases not matched to a gene: 4. CDR3 length: 17 amino acids. CDR3 DNA sequence: TGCGCCAGCAGCTTGACCACTAGCGGGAGGGACTACAATGAGCAGTTCTTC. Translated, it gives CASSLTTSGRDYNEQFF.

The chain joins TRBV11-2 to TRBJ1-1; 8 positions agree with TRBD1. The length of the CDR3 is 13 residues. V lost 8 bases, J lost 1 base, and 3 bases stayed unmatched. The germline gives CDR1 SGHAT, CDR2 FQNNGV. The CDR3 sequence is CASGTGPNTEAFF. DNA of the CDR3: TGTGCCAGCGGGACAGGACCGAACACTGAAGCTTTCTTT.

The chain carries TRBV5-6 and TRBJ2-5, with a weak D call TRBD1 (6 bases). The J call may be wrong; the DNA end is better matched by TRBJ2-7. Germline CDR1 reads SGHDT; CDR2 reads YYEEEE. The CDR3 runs to 14 residues. The CDR3 here is CASSLLGASYEQYF. In DNA form, the CDR3 reads TGTGCCAGCAGCTTATTGGGGGCGAGCTACGAGCAGTACTTC.

A word on this clone: The same CDR3 also results from other DNA sequences found in this sample. The V gene is TRBV18, the J gene TRBJ2-3, with D possibly TRBD2 on 6 matching bases. CDR1 and CDR2 (germline): KGHSH, LQKENI. The V end lost 6 bases, the J end lost 4 bases, and 11 bases lay between the germline ends. The CDR3 spans 13 residues. The chain's CDR3 is CASSPPSADTQYF. The CDR3 region has the DNA TGTGCCAGCTCTCCTCCTAGCGCAGATACGCAGTATTTT.

This clone came up once. The chain combines TRBV27 with TRBJ2-7; 8 positions match TRBD1. Germline values: CDR1 MNHEY, CDR2 SMNVEV (reference sequence). V was pared by 6 bases and J by 3 bases, with 13 bases of the junction left unmatched. The CDR3 is 16 amino acids. In DNA form, the CDR3 reads TGTGCCAGCAGCCATGACCCCGGGACAGGTAACTACGAGCAGTACTTC. The encoded protein is CASSHDPGTGNYEQYF.

This clone was observed once. The V gene is TRBV7-7, the J gene TRBJ2-1, with D perhaps TRBD2 (6 bases). CDR3 length: 15 amino acids. Germline CDR1 is SSHAT and CDR2 is FNYEAQ (reference sequence). V dropped 5 bases and J dropped 3 bases, with 14 bases sitting between them. Here the CDR3 reads CASSPIEGGYNEQFF. CDR3 nucleotides: TGTGCCAGCAGCCCTATAGAGGGAGGCTACAATGAGCAGTTCTTC.

The gene calls are TRBV18 and TRBJ1-4, with 7 positions matching TRBD1. Trimming removed 3 bases from V and 5 bases from J; junction bases left unmatched: 9. This CDR3 comprises 16 residues. Germline V gene lookup returns CDR1 KGHSH and CDR2 LQKENI. CDR3 amino acids: CASSPRLDRKNEKLFF. The CDR3 DNA reads as TGTGCCAGCTCACCCAGATTGGACAGGAAAAATGAAAAACTGTTTTTT.

The J gene is TRBJ1-1, the V gene TRBV7-9; 9 bases are shared with TRBD1. The CDR3 consists of 16 residues. CDR1 and CDR2 (germline): SEHNR, FQNEAQ (reference sequence). V trimming: 1 base; J trimming: 1 base; junction bases outside the gene matches: 4. CDR3 DNA sequence: TGTGCCAGCAGCTTAGGACAGGGGGGCCCGAACACTGAAGCTTTCTTT. This gives the protein CASSLGQGGPNTEAFF.

This clone is a singleton in its sample. The chain has TRBV15 and TRBJ2-1, with D perhaps TRBD1 (5 bases). This CDR3 region has 16 residues. In germline, CDR1 is LNHNV, CDR2 YYDKDF (reference sequence). V shed 1 base and J shed 4 bases, with 14 bases lying between them. As DNA, the CDR3 is TGTGCCACCAGCAGAGCAGGGCAGGGTACTTACAATGAGCAGTTCTTC. This translates into CATSRAGQGTYNEQFF.

This chain uses TRBV18 with TRBJ1-4; the D gene is possibly TRBD1 (6 bases). CDR3 length equals 15 residues. Germline lookup yields CDR1 KGHSH and CDR2 LQKENI. Trimming left V 4 bases short and J 6 bases short, with 15 bases between. In DNA form, the CDR3 reads TGTGCCAGCTCACTTTACAGGGTGATAGATGAAAAACTGTTTTTT. It is translated as CASSLYRVIDEKLFF.

This clone was recorded once. The gene calls are TRBV28 and TRBJ2-2; 7 bases align to TRBD2. The V gene's germline CDR1 is MDHEN and CDR2 SYDVKM. This CDR3 has 16 amino acids. The J segment lost 2 bases and the V segment lost 2 bases, leaving 5 bases of the junction unmatched. CDR3 amino acids: CASSLISGVNTGELFF. CDR3 sequence (DNA): TGTGCCAGCAGTTTAATCAGCGGGGTAAACACCGGGGAGCTGTTTTTT.

This chain links TRBV27 with TRBJ2-7, with TRBD2 identical over 11 bases. Germline V lookup: CDR1 MNHEY, CDR2 SMNVEV (reference sequence). The CDR3 extends over 17 amino acids. The V segment lost 5 bases and the J segment 0 bases; nucleotides outside the gene matches: 9. The DNA for the CDR3 is TGTGCCAGCAGTATGGGACTAGCGGACTATGTCTCCTACGAGCAGTACTTC. This sequence encodes CASSMGLADYVSYEQYF.

V is TRBV25-1 and J is TRBJ2-3; 11 bases line up with TRBD1. The CDR3 covers 17 residues. V shed 1 base and J 5 bases; nucleotides not matched to a gene: 8. Germline CDR1 is MGHDK and CDR2 is SYGVNS. This CDR3 reads CASSESGWDRGKDTQYF. The CDR3, as DNA: TGTGCCAGCAGTGAATCAGGGTGGGACAGGGGGAAAGATACGCAGTATTTT.

V gene TRBV28 combines with J gene TRBJ2-7; 9 positions agree with TRBD1. The CDR3 covers 15 residues. From germline, CDR1 is MDHEN and CDR2 SYDVKM. V was clipped by 6 bases and J by 5 bases; unmatched bases: 11. Written as DNA, the CDR3 is TGTGCCAGCAGCCCGGGACAGGGAGTCTACCACGAGCAGTACTTC. Translation: CASSPGQGVYHEQYF.